This note documents a single T cell receptor (beta chain) sequence. Its antigen is not identified. The data stem from a study of shared clonotypes between healthy human individuals. Libraries were prepared by immunoSEQ multiplex PCR; TCRdb keeps only in-frame clonotypes and omits some of them. The profile shows around 980,000 clones, around 82% of them singletons. General study results and limits: A reduction in generation probabilities was seen for non-shared clonotypes relative to those shared by all four donors. Sorted-subset samples were not fully sequenced, rarefaction indicated.

Germline assignment: CDR1 LNHDA and CDR2 SQIVND (reference sequence). After removal of 2 bases from V and 7 bases from J, the junction contained 12 bases not matched to a gene. The CDR3 has 17 residues. The chain is built from TRBV19 and TRBJ2-5; 11 nucleotides line up with TRBD2. The sequence was obtained from a man aged 18 to 29 in good health. Some clones in this sample may be carry-over from other donors' samples. The specimen sequenced was memory CD4+ T cells from PBMCs. Indicated subset: CD45RA-negative fraction. The CDR3 sequence: CASSILAGGSLAATQYF. The CDR3 nucleotides read TGTGCCAGTAGTATACTAGCGGGAGGATCCTTGGCGGCGACCCAGTACTTC. Full variable domain (remainder filled in from reference TRBV19 and TRBJ2-5): DGGITQSPKYLFRKEGQNVTLSCEQNLNHDAMYWYRQDPGQGLRLIYYSQIVNDFQKGDIAEGYSVSREKKESFPLTVTSAQKNPTAFYLCASSILAGGSLAATQYFGPGTRLLVL.